This T cell receptor (beta chain) was identified during a study of T-cell reconstitution after alpha-beta-depleted transplantation in children. During its preparation, the TCRbeta library received unique molecular identifiers. MiXCR, applied by TCRdb to the PCR reads, yields one record per CDR3 protein. Of about 440,000 distinct CDR3 sequences listed, roughly 44% are singletons. Findings and caveats of the study: Reports say that about two months after transplant, the alpha-beta T cells came out of several hundred graft clones that had expanded.

As for this clonotype: The antigen is undetermined.

Between the trimmed V and J ends, which lost 6 bases and 7 bases, there was a span of 15 bases. The CDR3 is 13 amino acids. The TCR originated in a girl aged 2 to 9 with aplastic anemia, due to receive a stem cell transplant. V is TRBV12-3 or TRBV12-4 and J is TRBJ2-5; D possibly corresponds to TRBD1 (7 bases). This specimen was PBMCs, taken before TCRalphabeta/CD19-depleted stem cell transplant. The CDR3 DNA sequence: TGTGCCAGCAGCAACAGGGGAGGCGGGACCCAGTACTTC. Its protein is CASSNRGGGTQYF.